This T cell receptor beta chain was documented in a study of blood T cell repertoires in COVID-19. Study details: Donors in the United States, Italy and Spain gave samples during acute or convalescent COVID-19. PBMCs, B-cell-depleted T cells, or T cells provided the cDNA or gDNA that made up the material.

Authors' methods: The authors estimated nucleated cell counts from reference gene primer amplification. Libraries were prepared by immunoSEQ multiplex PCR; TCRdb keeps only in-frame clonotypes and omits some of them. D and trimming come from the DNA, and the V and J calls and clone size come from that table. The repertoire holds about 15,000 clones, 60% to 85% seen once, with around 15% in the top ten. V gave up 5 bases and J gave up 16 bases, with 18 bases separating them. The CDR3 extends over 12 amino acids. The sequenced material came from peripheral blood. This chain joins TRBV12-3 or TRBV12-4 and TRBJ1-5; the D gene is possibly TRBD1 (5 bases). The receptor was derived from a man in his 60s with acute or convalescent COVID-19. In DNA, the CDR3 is TGTGCCAGCAGTACACAGGACCTCTTAAGACATTTT. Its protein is CASSTQDLLRHF.